The subject of this entry is one TCR beta chain. This clonotype has only a few counts. Its antigen is not yet known. The sample holds no much larger clone one base away, and base qualities are not on file. The CDR3 starts with the cysteine, ends with the phenylalanine, and has 15 residues. Only the CDR3 part of the read is kept: 45 bases, read in frame from the first base. Clipping removes 6 bases from V and 5 bases from J, with 8 as the unmatched junction base count. TCR beta CDR3 regions were amplified from RNA transcripts. For the first round of RT-PCR on the TCR CDR3, the HTBI primer set was used together with the Qiagen OneStep RT-PCR kit. Libraries were constructed in a second round of multiplex PCR, after which size selection and purification were performed. The libraries were sequenced on an Illumina HiSeq2000 using paired-end 100 bp reads. The authors' pipeline ran thus. Raw data were processed with SOAPnuke, discarding reads with adapters, uncalled bases, mean Phred below 15, or no exact constant-primer or identifier match. COPE v1.2.5 was used to merge high-quality paired reads, and clonotypes were defined as unique nucleotide sequences. MiTCR v1.1 was used to align clonotypes to the IMGT TRBV, TRBD and TRBJ reference segments. Only V-J combinations with frequency above 0.0001, covering 98% to 99.2% of repertoires, were analysed. A TCS score was defined as the ratio of F50 (clonal expansion) to E x V (chaos), with BLOSUM62-based TCRdist applied between CDR3 peptides within each V-J. Welch's t-statistics and random forest reduced approximately 520 V-J features to 13, which were used in a naive Bayes classifier (R e1071). TCRdb reran the public reads through fastp at Q25 and MiXCR, keeping productive beta chains. Rows with one shared CDR3 protein collapse into an entry with the most common genes and DNA. What appears here as the V and J calls and clone size reflects TCRdb's work, not the paper's. The sample records about 570,000 distinct CDR3 sequences, 14% of which are singletons. The ten largest clones take up roughly 14% of the sample.

This entry is derived from a study of T cells in Graves' hyperthyroidism and ophthalmopathy (dated by TCRdb to the late 2010s). Describing the broader study: Peripheral blood was collected at initial diagnosis, before any treatment. TCR V-J signatures able to tell the groups apart were searched for in a discovery cohort of 100 patients, of whom approximately 40 had Graves' ophthalmopathy and around 56 had stable Graves' hyperthyroidism. Whether ophthalmopathy could be predicted prospectively was tested in an independent validation cohort made up of roughly 19 hyperthyroidism patients plus 17 patients who later progressed to ophthalmopathy. For training and testing, the 100 or so patients in the discovery cohort were randomly divided in a 7:3 ratio. In addition, the study compared T-cell repertoires in thyroid tissue and in blood from several Graves' hyperthyroidism patients. Following sampling, methimazole starting at 30 mg daily was given to hyperthyroidism patients, and high-dose intravenous methylprednisolone was given to ophthalmopathy patients. TCR Vbeta CDR3 sequencing of approximately 140 peripheral blood samples (approximately 44 ophthalmopathy, 70 to 85 hyperthyroidism and approximately 17 progressor patients) is reported in the paper.

Study-wide findings and limitations: In validation, the model predicted progression to ophthalmopathy a median of roughly six months before onset, with over 60% sensitivity and about 75% specificity. No statistical method was used to fix the sample size in advance, and group allocation was not hidden from the investigators. Most expanded thyroid clonotypes (frequency above 0.001) were also found in blood, which suggests that blood repertoires may mirror thyroid immune responses. A 13 V-J signature model separated ophthalmopathy from stable hyperthyroidism, with about 90% sensitivity and roughly 84% specificity in cross-validation and 80%/75% in testing.

A patient counted as having stable Graves' hyperthyroidism if no progression to ophthalmopathy occurred over 18 months of follow-up. Hyperthyroidism patients were aged 18 to 65 years and newly diagnosed, with disease duration of less than 2 months. Exclusion was applied to patients with uncontrolled infections, other autoimmune diseases, pregnancy or lactation. Diagnoses relied on clinical symptoms, serum thyroxine and TRAb, thyroid ultrasound and orbital computed tomography. Ficoll-Paque density gradient centrifugation was used to isolate PBMCs from approximately 10 ml of fresh peripheral blood. Trizol reagent was used to extract total RNA, and RNA quality was then checked on an Agilent 2100 Bioanalyzer.

The sequenced sample consisted of blood. The TCR was taken from a middle-aged woman with Graves' hyperthyroidism. The chain couples TRBV12-3 or TRBV12-4 to TRBJ2-1; 9 middle bases align to TRBD2. The DNA sequence reads TGTGCCAGCAGACCATCGGGCGGGAGGGACAATGAGCAGTTCTTC. The resulting protein is CASRPSGGRDNEQFF.